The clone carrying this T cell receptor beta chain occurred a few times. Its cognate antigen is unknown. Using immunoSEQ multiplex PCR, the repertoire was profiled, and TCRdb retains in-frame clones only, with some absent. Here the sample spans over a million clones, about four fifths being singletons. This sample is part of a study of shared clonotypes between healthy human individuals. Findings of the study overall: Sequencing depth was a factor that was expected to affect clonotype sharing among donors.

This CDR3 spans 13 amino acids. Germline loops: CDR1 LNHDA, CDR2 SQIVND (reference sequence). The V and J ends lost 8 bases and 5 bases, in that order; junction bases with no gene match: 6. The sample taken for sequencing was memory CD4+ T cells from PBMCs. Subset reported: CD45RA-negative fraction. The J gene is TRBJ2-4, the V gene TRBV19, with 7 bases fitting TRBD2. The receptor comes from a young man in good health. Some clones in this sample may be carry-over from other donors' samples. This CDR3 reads CASGGRAENIQYF. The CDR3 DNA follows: TGTGCCAGTGGGGGGAGGGCCGAAAACATTCAGTACTTC.